The present T cell receptor beta chain was sequenced within a study of T cells in Graves' hyperthyroidism and ophthalmopathy (dated by TCRdb to about 2019). For context, the study as a whole: Peripheral blood was sampled at the time of initial diagnosis, prior to any treatment. According to the paper, TCR Vbeta CDR3 sequencing was carried out on some 130 peripheral blood samples, which came from around 43 ophthalmopathy, around 75 hyperthyroidism and about 17 progressor patients. The 100 or so discovery patients were randomly split 7:3 into training and test sets. After sampling, hyperthyroidism patients received methimazole starting at 30 mg daily, and ophthalmopathy patients received high-dose intravenous methylprednisolone. To identify distinguishing TCR V-J signatures, a discovery cohort of about a hundred patients was used, comprising some 45 with Graves' ophthalmopathy and roughly 60 with stable Graves' hyperthyroidism. Whether ophthalmopathy could be predicted prospectively was tested in an independent validation cohort made up of about 20 hyperthyroidism patients plus 17 patients who later progressed to ophthalmopathy. In addition, the study compared T-cell repertoires in thyroid tissue and in blood from over 5 Graves' hyperthyroidism patients.

Study-wide conclusions, independent of this receptor: Most expanded thyroid clonotypes (frequency above 0.001) were also detected in blood, a finding suggesting that blood repertoires may reflect thyroid immune responses. A 13 V-J signature model separated ophthalmopathy from stable hyperthyroidism, with 87.88% sensitivity and just under 84% specificity in cross-validation and 80%/75% in testing. Sample size was not statistically predetermined, and blinding of investigators to group allocation was not performed. In validation, progression to ophthalmopathy was predicted by the model with 70.59% sensitivity and under 85% specificity, a median of about 6.4 months before onset.

With regard to this clonotype: The antigen it recognizes is unknown. Qualities for individual bases were not recorded, and no much larger clone is one base off.

The CDR3 numbers 16 residues from cysteine through phenylalanine. Solely the CDR3 DNA is kept, with 48 bases framed from the first base. At the junction V is shortened by 3 bases and J by 5 bases, with 17 bases in between. CDR1 is given as MNHEY and CDR2 as SMNVEV, both from the germline V gene (reference sequence). Graves' hyperthyroidism was defined as stable when no progression to ophthalmopathy occurred over 18 months of follow-up. Hyperthyroidism patients were newly diagnosed, with disease duration under 2 months, and aged 18 to 65 years. Patients with uncontrolled infections, other autoimmune diseases, pregnancy or lactation were excluded. Diagnoses were established on the basis of clinical symptoms, serum thyroxine and TRAb, thyroid ultrasound, and orbital computed tomography. Ficoll-Paque density gradient centrifugation was used to isolate PBMCs from around 10 ml of fresh peripheral blood. Total RNA was extracted with Trizol reagent, and quality was checked on an Agilent 2100 Bioanalyzer.

Amplification of TCR beta CDR3 regions was carried out from RNA transcripts. The first round of RT-PCR for the TCR CDR3 was performed with the HTBI primer set and the Qiagen OneStep RT-PCR kit. Libraries were constructed in a second round of multiplex PCR, after which size selection and purification were performed. The libraries were sequenced on an Illumina HiSeq2000 using paired-end 100 bp reads. Concerning the study's data processing: Raw data were processed with SOAPnuke, discarding reads with adapters, uncalled bases, mean Phred below 15, or no exact constant-primer or identifier match. High-quality paired reads were merged using COPE v1.2.5, and each unique nucleotide sequence was defined as a clonotype. MiTCR v1.1 was used to align clonotypes to the IMGT TRBV, TRBD and TRBJ reference segments. Analysis was restricted to V-J combinations with a frequency above 0.0001, which covered 99.2% of repertoires. The TCS score was defined as F50 (clonal expansion) divided by E x V (chaos), with BLOSUM62-based TCRdist calculated between CDR3 peptides within each V-J. Welch's t-statistics and random forest reduced around 510 V-J features to roughly 13, which were used in a naive Bayes classifier (R e1071). TCRdb trimmed public reads at Q25 via fastp, called clones via MiXCR and kept in-frame beta chains. Entries are consolidated by CDR3 protein sequence, retaining the most common genes and DNA. Clone size and V and J calls follow TCRdb, not the original study. The sample table shows a few hundred thousand distinct CDR3 sequences, and around 14% are seen once. Around 14% of the sample is taken by the ten largest.

The receptor's source is a woman between 18 and 29 years old with Graves' hyperthyroidism. The sequence joins TRBV27 to TRBJ2-1, and perhaps TRBD2 as D gene, on 6 matching bases. The specimen was blood. The DNA reads TGTGCCAGCAGTTTTCGGCTAGCGAGAGTAAACAATGAGCAGTTCTTC. This encodes CASSFRLARVNNEQFF.